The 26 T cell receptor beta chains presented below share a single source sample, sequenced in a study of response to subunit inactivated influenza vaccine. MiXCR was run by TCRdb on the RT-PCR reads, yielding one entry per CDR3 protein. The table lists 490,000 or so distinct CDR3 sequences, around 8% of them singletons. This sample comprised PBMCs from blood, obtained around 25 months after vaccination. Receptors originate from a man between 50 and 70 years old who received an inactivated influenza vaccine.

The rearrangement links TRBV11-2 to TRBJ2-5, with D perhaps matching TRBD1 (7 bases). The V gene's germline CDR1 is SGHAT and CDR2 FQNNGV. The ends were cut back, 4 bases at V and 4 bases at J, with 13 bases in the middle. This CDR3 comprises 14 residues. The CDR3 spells CASSWTGGRETQYF. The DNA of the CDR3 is TGTGCCAGCAGCTGGACAGGAGGGCGAGAGACCCAGTACTTC.

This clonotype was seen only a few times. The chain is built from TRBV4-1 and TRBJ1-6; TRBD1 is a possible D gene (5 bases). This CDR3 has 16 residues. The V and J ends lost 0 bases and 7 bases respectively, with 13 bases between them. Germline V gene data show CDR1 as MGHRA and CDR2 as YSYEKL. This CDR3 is CASSQDAPGLNSPLHF. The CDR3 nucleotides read TGCGCCAGCAGCCAAGATGCCCCAGGGCTGAATTCACCCCTCCACTTT.

This CDR3 is CASSPGWQGSKTQYF. The CDR3 nucleotides read TGTGCCAGCAGCCCCGGGTGGCAGGGGTCGAAGACCCAGTACTTC. This chain joins TRBV7-6 and TRBJ2-5, with a possible D match to TRBD1 (6 bases). CDR1 is SGHVS and CDR2 is FNYEAQ in the germline V gene. CDR3 size: 15 residues. V was pared by 5 bases and J by 6 bases, with 19 bases between.

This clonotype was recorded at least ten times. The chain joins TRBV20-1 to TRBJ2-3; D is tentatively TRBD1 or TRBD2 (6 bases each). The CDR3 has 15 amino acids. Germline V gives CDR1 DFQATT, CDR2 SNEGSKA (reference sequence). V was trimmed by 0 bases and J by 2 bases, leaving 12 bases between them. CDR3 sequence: CSARDPRGHTDTQYF. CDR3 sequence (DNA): TGCAGTGCTAGAGATCCGCGGGGACACACAGATACGCAGTATTTT.

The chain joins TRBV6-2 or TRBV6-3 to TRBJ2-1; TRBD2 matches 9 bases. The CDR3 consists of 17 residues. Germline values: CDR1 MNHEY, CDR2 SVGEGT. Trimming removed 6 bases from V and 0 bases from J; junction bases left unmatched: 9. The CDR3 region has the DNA TGTGCCAGCAGAGACGCGGGCGGGGGGGTCTCCTACAATGAGCAGTTCTTC. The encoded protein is CASRDAGGGVSYNEQFF.

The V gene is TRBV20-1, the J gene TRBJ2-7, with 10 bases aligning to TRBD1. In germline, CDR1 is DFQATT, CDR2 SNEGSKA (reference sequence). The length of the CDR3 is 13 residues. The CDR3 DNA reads TGCAGCCACGCCGGACAGGGGGATAACGAGCAGTACTTC. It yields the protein CSHAGQGDNEQYF.

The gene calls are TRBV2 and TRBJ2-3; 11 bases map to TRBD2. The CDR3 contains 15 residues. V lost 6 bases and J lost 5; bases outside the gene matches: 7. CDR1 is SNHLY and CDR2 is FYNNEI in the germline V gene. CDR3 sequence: CASSLLAGVRDTQYF. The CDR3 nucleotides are TGTGCCAGCAGCCTACTAGCGGGAGTAAGAGATACGCAGTATTTT.

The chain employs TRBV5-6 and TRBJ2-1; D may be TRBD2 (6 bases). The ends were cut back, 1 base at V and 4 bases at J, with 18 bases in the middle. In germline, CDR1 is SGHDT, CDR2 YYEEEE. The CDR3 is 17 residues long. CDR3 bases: TGTGCCAGCAGCTTGTTCGGGTCTAGCGCTAAATACAATGAGCAGTTCTTC. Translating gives CASSLFGSSAKYNEQFF.

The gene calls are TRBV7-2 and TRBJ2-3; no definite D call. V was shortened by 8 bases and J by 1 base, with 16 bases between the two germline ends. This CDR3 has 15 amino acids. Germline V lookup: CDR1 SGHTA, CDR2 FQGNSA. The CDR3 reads CASQMAPGRTDTQYF. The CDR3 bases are TGTGCCAGCCAAATGGCCCCTGGGCGCACAGATACGCAGTATTTT.

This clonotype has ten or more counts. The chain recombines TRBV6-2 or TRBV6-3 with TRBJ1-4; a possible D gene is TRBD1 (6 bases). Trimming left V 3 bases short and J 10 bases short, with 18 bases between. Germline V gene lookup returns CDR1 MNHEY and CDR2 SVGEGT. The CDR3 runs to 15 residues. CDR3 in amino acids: CASSYGQHGSGKLFF. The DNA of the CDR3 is TGTGCCAGCAGTTATGGACAGCATGGATCTGGAAAACTGTTTTTT.

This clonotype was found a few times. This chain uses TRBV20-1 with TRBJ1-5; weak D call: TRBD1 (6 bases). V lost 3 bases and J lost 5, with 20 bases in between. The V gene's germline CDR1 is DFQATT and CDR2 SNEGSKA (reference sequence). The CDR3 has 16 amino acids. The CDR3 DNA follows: TGCAGTGCTAGTGGGGAACGCGGCGGGGGGCATCAGCCCCAGCATTTT. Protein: CSASGERGGGHQPQHF.

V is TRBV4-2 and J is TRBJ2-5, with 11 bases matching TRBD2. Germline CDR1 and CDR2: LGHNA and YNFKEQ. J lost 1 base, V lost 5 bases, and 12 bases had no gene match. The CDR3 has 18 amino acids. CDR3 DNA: TGTGCCAGCAGCGAACGCGCCATAGCGGGGGGGTTCCAAGAGACCCAGTACTTC. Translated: CASSERAIAGGFQETQYF.

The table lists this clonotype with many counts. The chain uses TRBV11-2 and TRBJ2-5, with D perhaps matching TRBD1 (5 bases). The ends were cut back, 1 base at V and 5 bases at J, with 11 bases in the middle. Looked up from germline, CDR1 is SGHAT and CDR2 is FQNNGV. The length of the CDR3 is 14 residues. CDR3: CASSLVGRAETQYF. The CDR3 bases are TGTGCCAGCAGCTTAGTTGGCAGGGCTGAGACCCAGTACTTC.

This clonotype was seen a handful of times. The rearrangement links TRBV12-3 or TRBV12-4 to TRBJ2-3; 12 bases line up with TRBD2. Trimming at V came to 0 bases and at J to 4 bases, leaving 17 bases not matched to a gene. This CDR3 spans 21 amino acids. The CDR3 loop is CASSLASGTSGLGPNSDTQYF. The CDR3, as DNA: TGTGCCAGCAGTTTAGCCTCCGGGACTAGCGGGTTAGGACCGAATTCAGATACGCAGTATTTT.

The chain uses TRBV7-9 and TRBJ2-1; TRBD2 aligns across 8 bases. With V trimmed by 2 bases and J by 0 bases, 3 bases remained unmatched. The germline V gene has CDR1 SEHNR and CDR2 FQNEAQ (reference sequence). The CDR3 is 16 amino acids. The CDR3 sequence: CASSLSGGYSYNEQFF. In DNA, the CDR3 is TGTGCCAGCAGCTTAAGCGGGGGTTACTCCTACAATGAGCAGTTCTTC.

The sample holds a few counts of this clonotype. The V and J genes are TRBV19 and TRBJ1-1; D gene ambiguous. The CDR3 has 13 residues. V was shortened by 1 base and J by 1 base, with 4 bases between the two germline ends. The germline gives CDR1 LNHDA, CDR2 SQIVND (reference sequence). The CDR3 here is CASSIGQNTEAFF. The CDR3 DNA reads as TGTGCCAGTAGTATAGGCCAGAACACTGAAGCTTTCTTT. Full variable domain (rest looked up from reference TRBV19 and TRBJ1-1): DGGITQSPKYLFRKEGQNVTLSCEQNLNHDAMYWYRQDPGQGLRLIYYSQIVNDFQKGDIAEGYSVSREKKESFPLTVTSAQKNPTAFYLCASSIGQNTEAFFGQGTRLTVV.

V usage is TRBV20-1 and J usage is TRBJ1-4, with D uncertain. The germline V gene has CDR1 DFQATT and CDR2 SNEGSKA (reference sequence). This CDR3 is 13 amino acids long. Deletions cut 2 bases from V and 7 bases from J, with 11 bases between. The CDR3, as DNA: TGCAGTGCTAGAAACTTTGTAGGTGAAAAACTGTTTTTT. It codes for CSARNFVGEKLFF.

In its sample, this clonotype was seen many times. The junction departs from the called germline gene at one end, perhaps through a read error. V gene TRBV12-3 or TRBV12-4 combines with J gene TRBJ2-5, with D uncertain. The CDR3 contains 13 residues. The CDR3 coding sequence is TGTGCTAGCAGCTTAGGTCTCAGAGAGACCCAGTACTTC. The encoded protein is CASSLGLRETQYF.

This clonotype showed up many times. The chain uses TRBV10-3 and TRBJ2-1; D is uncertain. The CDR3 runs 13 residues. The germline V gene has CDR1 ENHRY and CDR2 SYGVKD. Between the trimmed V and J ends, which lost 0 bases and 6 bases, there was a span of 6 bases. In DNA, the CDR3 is TGTGCCATCAGTGAGTCGATCAGCAATGAGCAGTTCTTC. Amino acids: CAISESISNEQFF.

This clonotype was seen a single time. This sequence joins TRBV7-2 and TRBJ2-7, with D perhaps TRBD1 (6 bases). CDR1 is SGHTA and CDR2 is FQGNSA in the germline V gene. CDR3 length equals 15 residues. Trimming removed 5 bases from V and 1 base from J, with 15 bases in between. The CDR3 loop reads CASSAQGYYSYEQYF. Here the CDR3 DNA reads TGTGCCAGCAGCGCCCAGGGGTACTATTCCTACGAGCAGTACTTC.

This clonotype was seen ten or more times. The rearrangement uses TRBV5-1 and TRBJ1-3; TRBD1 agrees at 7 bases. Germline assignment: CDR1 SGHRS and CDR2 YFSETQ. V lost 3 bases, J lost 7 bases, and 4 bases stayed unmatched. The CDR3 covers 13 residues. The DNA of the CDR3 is TGCGCCAGCAGCTCTGACAGGGCTAACACCATATATTTT. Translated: CASSSDRANTIYF.

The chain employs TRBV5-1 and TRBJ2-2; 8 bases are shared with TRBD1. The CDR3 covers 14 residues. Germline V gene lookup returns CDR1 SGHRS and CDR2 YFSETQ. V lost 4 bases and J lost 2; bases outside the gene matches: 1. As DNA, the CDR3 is TGCGCCAGCAGCGACAGGGGCAACACCGGGGAGCTGTTTTTT. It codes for CASSDRGNTGELFF.

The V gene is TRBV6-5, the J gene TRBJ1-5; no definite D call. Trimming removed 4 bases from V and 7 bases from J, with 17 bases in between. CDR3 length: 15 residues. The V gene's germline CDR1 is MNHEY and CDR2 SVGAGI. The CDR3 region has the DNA TGTGCCAGCAGTTTTAGGACGGGTGCGGGACAGCCCCAGCATTTT. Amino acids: CASSFRTGAGQPQHF.

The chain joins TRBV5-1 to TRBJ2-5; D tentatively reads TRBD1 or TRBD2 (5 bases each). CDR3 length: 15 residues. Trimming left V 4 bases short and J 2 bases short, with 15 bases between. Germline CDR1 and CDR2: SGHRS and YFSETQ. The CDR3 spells CASSGTGTMQETQYF. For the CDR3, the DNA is TGCGCCAGCAGCGGCACCGGGACGATGCAAGAGACCCAGTACTTC. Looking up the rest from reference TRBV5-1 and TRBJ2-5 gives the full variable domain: KAGVTQTPRYLIKTRGQQVTLSCSPISGHRSVSWYQQTPGQGLQFLFEYFSETQRNKGNFPGRFSGRQFSNSRSEMNVSTLELGDSALYLCASSGTGTMQETQYFGPGTRLLVL.

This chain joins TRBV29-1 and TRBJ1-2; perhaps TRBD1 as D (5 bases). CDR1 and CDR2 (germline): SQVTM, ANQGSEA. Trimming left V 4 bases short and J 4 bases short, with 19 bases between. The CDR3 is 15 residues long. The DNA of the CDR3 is TGCAGCGTTGGTGCAGGGAGAAGGATATCCTATGGCTACACCTTC. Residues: CSVGAGRRISYGYTF.

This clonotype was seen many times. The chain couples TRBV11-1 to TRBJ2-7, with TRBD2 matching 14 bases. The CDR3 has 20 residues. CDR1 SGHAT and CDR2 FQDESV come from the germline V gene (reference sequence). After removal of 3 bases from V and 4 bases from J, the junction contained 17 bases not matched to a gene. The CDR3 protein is CASSLAGTSGTSGSFYEQYF. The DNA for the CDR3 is TGTGCCAGCAGCTTGGCCGGGACCTCCGGGACTAGCGGGAGTTTTTACGAGCAGTACTTC.